This T cell receptor beta chain was observed in a study of cytomegalovirus exposure and HLA in healthy donors. The wider study: From some 190 million T cells, an earlier analysis saw under 140 million unique TCR beta sequences.

It was with 60 Vbeta and 13 Jbeta primers that the PCR ran. This table comes from immunoSEQ multiplex PCR, and its TCRdb copy is limited to in-frame clones, with some not included. The data contain 150,000 to 180,000 clones, roughly four fifths of them singletons. General observations from the study: Later analysis associated a missense DCLRE1C variant with TCR beta V- and J-gene trimming. For most subjects, TCR beta sequences were reported to predict HLA-A and HLA-B alleles with accuracy. A cluster of highly shared sequence variants was likely a sequencing artifact.

About this clone: Its antigen is currently unknown.

The sample comprised PBMCs. The clonotype was recovered from a young man in good health and CMV-seronegative.

CDR3: CASSVTSPQPQHF. CDR3 DNA: TGTGCCAGTAGTGTGACAAGCCCTCAGCCCCAGCATTTT. The chain couples TRBV19 to TRBJ1-5; D unresolved. V gave up 5 bases and J gave up 6 bases, with 11 bases separating them. The CDR3 spans 13 residues. Germline CDR1 reads LNHDA; CDR2 reads SQIVND (reference sequence).